This TCR beta chain was found in a study of cytomegalovirus exposure and HLA in healthy donors. The CDR3 contains 17 residues. CDR1 is SGHTS, CDR2 YDEGEE, per germline. Trimming removed 0 bases from V and 5 bases from J, with 17 bases in between. Overall study findings and caveats: As was reported, the classifier diagnosed cytomegalovirus status with high specificity and sensitivity.

Libraries were prepared by immunoSEQ multiplex PCR; TCRdb keeps only in-frame clonotypes and omits some of them. The sample shows 150,000 to 200,000 clones, around 80% of them seen only once. Remarks on this clone: Its antigen is still unknown.

This chain uses TRBV5-8 with TRBJ2-2, with D possibly being TRBD1 (5 bases). Specimen: PBMCs. The source is a woman under 40 in good health and CMV-seronegative. CDR3 residues: CASSLGAAPGRTGELFF. As DNA, the CDR3 is TGTGCCAGCAGCTTGGGGGCCGCTCCAGGGCGGACCGGGGAGCTGTTTTTT.